These 13 T cell receptor beta chains came from one sample sequenced in a study of control samples from healthy donors and cancer patients. The data were produced by immunoSEQ multiplex PCR, yet TCRdb's version contains in-frame clones alone and is incomplete. The repertoire includes approximately 14,000 clones, roughly 80% of them detected once, and roughly 15% sits in the top ten. Sequencing was carried out using formalin-fixed, paraffin-embedded tissue. All receptors derive from a female donor with lung cancer.

This chain uses TRBV15 with TRBJ2-7, with D unresolved. This CDR3 region has 14 residues. Per germline, CDR1 LNHNV and CDR2 YYDKDF (reference sequence). V lost 1 base to trimming and J lost 4 bases, with 11 bases between them. The CDR3 is CATSRAIREYEQYF. The CDR3 coding sequence is TGTGCCACCAGCAGAGCTATTAGGGAATACGAGCAGTACTTC.

With respect to this clone: This sequence may be a read error, since a much larger clone differs from it by one base. The chain carries TRBV29-1 and TRBJ2-1; TRBD2 might be the D (5 bases). The length of the CDR3 is 11 residues. Trimming stripped 4 bases from V and 7 bases from J, with 8 bases between. CDR1 and CDR2 (germline): SQVTM, ANQGSEA. The chain's CDR3 is CSVGTGNEQFF. For the CDR3, the DNA is TGCAGCGTTGGTACGGGGAATGAGCAGTTCTTC.

This clone has only a few counts. This chain connects TRBV11-2 to TRBJ1-3; no clear D gene. Trimming pared 5 bases from V and 0 bases from J, leaving 11 bases between. CDR1 is SGHAT, CDR2 FQNNGV, per germline. CDR3 length: 15 amino acids. CDR3 sequence: CASSPGLSSGNTIYF. The CDR3 coding sequence is TGTGCCAGCAGCCCTGGACTGAGCTCTGGAAACACCATATATTTT.

The rearrangement joins TRBV27 to TRBJ2-2; 7 nucleotides match TRBD2. CDR1 MNHEY and CDR2 SMNVEV come from the germline V gene (reference sequence). The V gene end was trimmed by 2 bases and the J gene end by 4 bases; junction bases not matched to a gene: 7. The CDR3 totals 16 residues. The CDR3 sequence: CASSLSGRGSTGELFF. In nucleotides, the CDR3 is TGTGCCAGCAGTTTAAGCGGGCGGGGGAGCACCGGGGAGCTGTTTTTT.

This clone was recorded only once. The chain uses TRBV18 and TRBJ2-5; D is undetermined. CDR1 is KGHSH, CDR2 LQKENI, per germline. Trimming cost V 3 bases and J 5 bases, with 4 bases left between them. This CDR3 has 11 residues. The CDR3 here is CASSPRETQYF. As DNA, the CDR3 is TGTGCCAGCTCACCCCGGGAGACCCAGTACTTC.

This chain connects TRBV28 to TRBJ2-5; D is ambiguous. This CDR3 has 13 residues. The V and J ends lost 5 bases and 2 bases respectively, with 9 bases between them. The germline gives CDR1 MDHEN, CDR2 SYDVKM. CDR3 region: CASSIQVQETQYF. The CDR3 coding sequence is TGTGCCAGCAGTATACAAGTTCAAGAGACCCAGTACTTC.

CDR3 loop: CASSPRLNTEAFF. The CDR3 DNA reads TGTGCCAGCAGCCCGAGATTGAACACTGAAGCTTTCTTT. This chain joins TRBV14 and TRBJ1-1; D uncertain. V was pared by 4 bases and J by 0 bases, with 6 bases between. The CDR3 length is 13 residues. The V gene's germline CDR1 is SGHDN and CDR2 FVKESK.

V gene TRBV19 combines with J gene TRBJ1-5; the D gene is possibly TRBD1 (5 bases). The CDR3 spans 15 residues. The germline V gene encodes CDR1 LNHDA and CDR2 SQIVND (reference sequence). Trimming stripped 6 bases from V and 3 bases from J, with 15 bases between. Here the CDR3 DNA reads TGTGCCAGTAGACTGGGAGACAGAGACAATCAGCCCCAGCATTTT. Amino acid sequence: CASRLGDRDNQPQHF.

This chain joins TRBV2 and TRBJ2-7; 10 nucleotides align to TRBD1. V lost 6 bases and J lost 6; bases outside the gene matches: 11. The germline V gene encodes CDR1 SNHLY and CDR2 FYNNEI. The CDR3 loop spans 15 amino acids. This CDR3 is CASRIGTGVVPEQYF. CDR3 sequence (DNA): TGTGCCAGCAGGATCGGGACAGGGGTTGTCCCCGAGCAGTACTTC.

The chain carries TRBV7-9 and TRBJ2-1, with 8 bases aligning to TRBD2. The V segment lost 9 bases and the J segment 6 bases; nucleotides outside the gene matches: 7. CDR1 is SEHNR, CDR2 FQNEAQ, per germline (reference sequence). The CDR3 contains 13 residues. CDR3 amino acids: CARRGEAGNEQFF. CDR3 sequence (DNA): TGTGCCAGGCGGGGGGAGGCGGGCAATGAGCAGTTCTTC.

V and J are TRBV20-1 and TRBJ1-2, with a weak D call TRBD1 (5 bases). V gave up 8 bases and J gave up 8 bases, with 15 bases separating them. Germline CDR1 DFQATT, CDR2 SNEGSKA (reference sequence). The CDR3 has 11 residues. The CDR3 nucleotides are TGCAGTCCCGGGGCATTTGGGGGCTACACCTTC. It specifies CSPGAFGGYTF.

The rearrangement uses TRBV20-1 and TRBJ2-5; no definite D call. Trimming removed 5 bases at V and 5 bases at J, with 9 bases between. CDR3 length: 11 amino acids. Germline V gene lookup returns CDR1 DFQATT and CDR2 SNEGSKA (reference sequence). The CDR3 nucleotides read TGCAGTGCTCACTGGGCGGAGACCCAGTACTTC. It yields the protein CSAHWAETQYF.

The chain recombines TRBV13 with TRBJ2-3, with 14 bases matching TRBD2. This CDR3 is 16 amino acids long. Germline V gene sequence: CDR1 PRHDT, CDR2 FYEKMQ (reference sequence). The V gene end was trimmed by 2 bases and the J gene end by 3 bases; junction bases not matched to a gene: 1. The CDR3 coding sequence is TGTGCCAGCAGCTTACGACTAGCGGGAGGGACAGATACGCAGTATTTT. Protein: CASSLRLAGGTDTQYF.